These T cell receptor beta chains were read from a single sample in a study of T cells after yellow fever vaccination. MiXCR, run by TCRdb on the 5' RACE reads, gives a single entry per CDR3 protein. The sample shows 450,000 to 550,000 distinct CDR3 sequences, 21% of them seen only once. The sample consisted of PBMCs, taken approximately 22 days after the first yellow fever vaccination. Source of these receptors: a man aged 18-30 years who received the YFV17D yellow fever vaccine. Each CDR3 is given with its conserved first and last residue. Each record gives: V gene, CDR3 protein.

V: TRBV18
CDR3: CASSPPLTGGRQPQHF

V: TRBV7-8
CDR3: CASSPYQGQGTGELFF

V: TRBV11-2
CDR3: CASSLVRMDSRLYSNQPQHF

V: TRBV5-1
CDR3: CASRKDGDLSYNEQFF

V: TRBV7-2
CDR3: CASSLAAPDTQYF

V: TRBV10-3
CDR3: CAIEAGGRTGELFF

V: TRBV6-1
CDR3: CASSHGTGVGEQFF

V: TRBV18
CDR3: CASSPRNDRGGTEAFF

V: TRBV10-3
CDR3: CAISEGRSSTDTQYF

V: TRBV2
CDR3: CASSGGRGSQPQHF

V: TRBV5-8
CDR3: CASSLDADYGYTF

V: TRBV4-3
CDR3: CASSVRTGNNEKLFF

V: TRBV29-1
CDR3: CSVGAGTGANTGELFF

V: TRBV7-9
CDR3: CASSLGQGDFAKNIQYF

V: TRBV7-2
CDR3: CASSRGSNTDTQYF

V: TRBV5-1
CDR3: CASRDGPRGGYTF

V: TRBV20-1
CDR3: CSARRQGGNQPQHF

V: TRBV4-1
CDR3: CASSQERTDHEQFF

V: TRBV4-1
CDR3: CASSPQSGTGIAKNIQYF

V: TRBV7-3
CDR3: CASSLGIAGFTEAFF

V: TRBV10-3
CDR3: CAIGDNYNEQFF

V: TRBV5-4
CDR3: CASSLNLARNPDTQYF

V: TRBV7-6
CDR3: CASSLDPQPYEQYF